This TCR beta chain was observed in a study of T cell changes during pregnancy in multiple sclerosis. CDR3 length: 13 amino acids. CDR1 and CDR2 (germline): MNHEY, SVGAGI. The V end lost 0 bases, the J end lost 8 bases, and 7 bases lay between the germline ends. Note on this clone: The sample has other DNA sequences that encode this CDR3 too.

Using immunoSEQ multiplex PCR, the repertoire was profiled, and TCRdb retains in-frame clones only, with some absent. In the table there are fewer than 140,000 clones, about 89% of which are singletons. The sample consisted of peripheral blood, taken before pregnancy. The chain couples TRBV6-5 to TRBJ1-4; TRBD1 is a possible D gene (6 bases). The receptor's source is a female donor with multiple sclerosis, enrolled in a pregnancy study. For the CDR3, the DNA is TGTGCCAGCAGTTACTCTGGGGGCGAAAAACTGTTTTTT. Its translation: CASSYSGGEKLFF.